This T cell receptor beta chain was obtained from a study of shared clonotypes between healthy human individuals. Study-wide context: CD4 naive cells filled three plates per donor, CD4 memory three, CD8 naive two and CD8 memory one.

V dropped 6 bases and J dropped 2 bases, with 17 bases sitting between them. The CDR3 is 15 amino acids. Germline CDR1 is SGDLS and CDR2 is YYNGEE. Sorted-subset replicate PCRs used approximately 180 ng of genomic DNA. This amount corresponded to approximately 30,000 T cell genomes. Some clones are missing from TCRdb's copy, which holds only in-frame ones; the method was immunoSEQ multiplex PCR. The repertoire has 2 million to 3 million clones, more than 85% of them found once; the top ten carry about 0.38%. The chain carries TRBV9 and TRBJ1-1; D remains unclear. Input material: naive CD4+ T cells from PBMCs. As to subset: CD45RA+ positively selected. The TCR comes from a man aged 18 to 30 in good health. Some clones in this sample may be carry-over from other donors' samples. The CDR3 nucleotides read TGTGCCAGCACCTTGACTGACCTAAAAAACACTGAAGCTTTCTTT. It yields the protein CASTLTDLKNTEAFF.